The clone carrying this TCR beta chain was seen more than once but under ten times. Germline trimming cut 5 bases from V and 0 bases from J; bases unmatched to any gene: 12. The CDR3 spans 17 residues. Germline lookup yields CDR1 SGHTA and CDR2 FQGTGA. RNA transcripts provided the source from which TCR beta CDR3 regions were amplified. First-round RT-PCR with HTBI primers amplified the TCR CDR3 region. TCRdb recomputed calls from the multiplex PCR reads with MiXCR, one row per CDR3 protein. The data contain about 700,000 distinct CDR3 sequences, about 45% of them seen just once; the ten biggest clones take up approximately 6.8%. The data were taken from a study of T cells in Graves' hyperthyroidism and ophthalmopathy.

Material: peripheral blood or thyroid tissue (not recorded which). The rearrangement links TRBV7-3 to TRBJ2-5; TRBD1 matches at 7 bases. This sequence originates from an adult man with Graves' disease, either hyperthyroidism or ophthalmopathy (not recorded which). CDR3 sequence: CASSPRPATGNQETQYF. CDR3 nucleotides: TGTGCCAGCAGCCCCCGACCCGCGACAGGGAACCAAGAGACCCAGTACTTC.